A selection of T cell receptor beta chains follows, all from one sample in a study of cytomegalovirus exposure and HLA in healthy donors. Data came from immunoSEQ multiplex PCR; TCRdb stores just in-frame clones and leaves some out. The table records under 130,000 clones, 65% to 85% of them present only once. Sequenced sample: PBMCs. The receptor source for this set is a man aged 18 to 29 in good health and CMV-seronegative. The conserved cysteine and the conserved F or W are not part of the CDR3 here. Each record gives: J gene, V gene, CDR3 protein.

>TRBJ1-1|TRBV19
ASSITSRLGDTEAF
>TRBJ2-2|TRBV5-1
ASSFTSGFPANTGELF
>TRBJ2-7|TRBV11-3
ASSLGLEQY
>TRBJ2-7|TRBV7-2
ASSLGGTSGTYEQY
>TRBJ2-2|TRBV5-1
ASSSSRGTGRAGELF
>TRBJ2-1|TRBV7-2
ASSPSGTSGRNQF
>TRBJ2-7|TRBV5-6
ASSRGTYEQY
>TRBJ2-3|TRBV28
ASSLSSGGLGPFPDTQY
>TRBJ2-7|TRBV7-9
ASSFVAGTGGIYEQY
>TRBJ1-3|TRBV5-1
ASSPDRGSGNTIY